This TCR beta chain was identified in a study of post-analysis software for immune sequencing data. Whole-study results and caveats: Roughly 5 TRBV segments occurring more often in patients than controls included TRBV5-6, TRBV5-1 and TRBV20-1.

Unique molecular identifiers were carried by the TCR beta cDNA libraries. TCRdb re-called the PCR reads through MiXCR, storing one row per CDR3 protein. The table records approximately 460,000 distinct CDR3 sequences, around 40% of them present only once. The CDR3 loop spans 15 amino acids. Germline lookup yields CDR1 SGHTA and CDR2 FQGTGA. V lost 3 bases, J lost 3 bases, and 13 bases lay in between. On this clonotype itself: What it binds is not known.

Sequencing input: blood. This TCR was recovered from a girl between 10 and 17 years old with multiple sclerosis. The rearrangement joins TRBV7-3 to TRBJ2-3, with D perhaps matching TRBD2 (5 bases). CDR3 region: CASSFWSGETDTQYF. The CDR3 DNA reads as TGTGCCAGCAGCTTTTGGTCCGGGGAAACAGATACGCAGTATTTT.